Following are 14 T cell receptor beta chains from one sample sequenced in a study of shared clonotypes between healthy human individuals. Here immunoSEQ multiplex PCR was the method, and the copy in TCRdb shows in-frame clones only, minus some. The sample lists over a million clones; roughly 95% were seen once. The sequenced sample was naive CD4+ T cells sorted from blood. Subset described: CD45RA+ positively selected. Source of these receptors: a man aged 25 to 45 in good health.

CDR3 in DNA: TGTGCCAGTAGTATTTCCTCCAGGGGCGTTTACGAGCAGTACTTC. The encoded protein is CASSISSRGVYEQYF. The chain links TRBV19 to TRBJ2-7; perhaps TRBD1 as D (6 bases). Germline V CDR1 and CDR2: LNHDA, SQIVND (reference sequence). V was clipped by 3 bases and J by 4 bases, with 16 bases between them. The CDR3 consists of 15 residues. Variable domain in full (rest from reference TRBV19 and TRBJ2-7): DGGITQSPKYLFRKEGQNVTLSCEQNLNHDAMYWYRQDPGQGLRLIYYSQIVNDFQKGDIAEGYSVSREKKESFPLTVTSAQKNPTAFYLCASSISSRGVYEQYFGPGTRLTVT.

The gene calls are TRBV9 and TRBJ2-7; tentative D call: TRBD2 (6 bases). Trimming cost V 6 bases and J 7 bases, with 14 bases left between them. The length of the CDR3 is 12 residues. In germline, CDR1 is SGDLS, CDR2 YYNGEE. The CDR3 sequence is CASNFLAGEQYF. The CDR3 nucleotides are TGTGCCAGCAACTTCCTTGCGGGGGAGCAGTACTTC.

The CDR3 loop is CASSELAGAYEQYF. CDR3 coding DNA: TGTGCCAGCAGTGAGCTAGCGGGAGCCTACGAGCAGTACTTC. This chain connects TRBV6-1 to TRBJ2-7, with TRBD2 identical over 10 bases. There are 14 residues in the CDR3. Germline CDR1 is MNHNS and CDR2 is SASEGT. The trim removed 3 bases at V and 2 bases at J, leaving 1 base unmatched.

V gene TRBV7-2 combines with J gene TRBJ2-3; TRBD2 aligns across 8 bases. The CDR3 totals 16 residues. The V gene's germline CDR1 is SGHTA and CDR2 FQGNSA. V gave up 5 bases and J gave up 4 bases; unmatched junction bases: 11. CDR3 in DNA: TGTGCCAGCAGCCGCCACCAGCGGGGGCCCGCAGATACGCAGTATTTT. It encodes CASSRHQRGPADTQYF.

This clone came up once. The gene calls are TRBV14 and TRBJ2-5; D gene uncertain. CDR1 is SGHDN, CDR2 FVKESK, per germline. Trimming took off 3 bases at V and 1 base at J, with 6 bases between the two ends. The CDR3 loop spans 13 amino acids. In nucleotides, the CDR3 is TGTGCCAGCAGCCAGTACAGCCAAGAGACCCAGTACTTC. Protein sequence: CASSQYSQETQYF.

This chain links TRBV10-3 with TRBJ2-5, with 8 bases lining up with TRBD1. The CDR3 runs to 13 residues. V was clipped by 11 bases and J by 5 bases; unmatched bases: 10. CDR1 and CDR2 from the germline V gene are ENHRY and SYGVKD. CDR3 sequence reads: CASRAGGLETQYF. The CDR3, as DNA: TGTGCCTCCCGGGCAGGGGGCCTTGAGACCCAGTACTTC.

The chain links TRBV2 to TRBJ2-1, with a possible D match to TRBD1 (6 bases). Looked up from germline, CDR1 is SNHLY and CDR2 is FYNNEI. The CDR3 has 11 residues. The V end was cut by 7 bases, the J end by 6 bases, with 7 bases between. The CDR3 loop reads CASTGVNEQFF. CDR3 DNA: TGTGCCAGCACAGGGGTCAATGAGCAGTTCTTC.

In regard to this clone: Other DNA sequences of this sample code for an identical CDR3. This sequence joins TRBV18 and TRBJ1-5; D is ambiguous. The CDR3 contains 13 residues. Trimming left V 3 bases short and J 4 bases short, with 7 bases between. Per germline, CDR1 KGHSH and CDR2 LQKENI. The CDR3 DNA reads as TGTGCCAGCTCACCCGAGGGTAATCAGCCCCAGCATTTT. This encodes CASSPEGNQPQHF.

This clone was seen a handful of times. This chain joins TRBV4-1 and TRBJ1-2, with a tentative D call TRBD1 (5 bases). Trimming cost V 3 bases and J 4 bases, with 12 bases left between them. Germline CDR1 is MGHRA and CDR2 is YSYEKL. The CDR3 loop spans 14 amino acids. The CDR3, as DNA: TGCGCCAGCAGCCATACCGGGACGGCCTATGGCTACACCTTC. Its translation: CASSHTGTAYGYTF.

The chain carries TRBV7-2 and TRBJ2-7; TRBD1 aligns across 10 bases. CDR1 and CDR2 from the germline V gene are SGHTA and FQGNSA. This CDR3 spans 15 amino acids. J was trimmed by 1 base and V by 5 bases; bases with no gene match: 5. CDR3 residues: CASSGRTGGSYEQYF. The CDR3 DNA follows: TGTGCCAGCAGCGGCCGGACAGGGGGATCCTACGAGCAGTACTTC.

CDR3 in amino acids: CASSLTGATGELFF. CDR3 nucleotide sequence: TGTGCCAGTAGTCTGACAGGGGCCACCGGGGAGCTGTTTTTT. The rearrangement joins TRBV19 to TRBJ2-2, with 8 bases identical to TRBD1. The J segment lost 4 bases and the V segment lost 5 bases, leaving 3 bases of the junction unmatched. Germline V gene sequence: CDR1 LNHDA, CDR2 SQIVND (reference sequence). This CDR3 comprises 14 residues.

V usage is TRBV30 and J usage is TRBJ1-2, with D perhaps TRBD1 (6 bases). The CDR3 totals 15 residues. Trimming removed 0 bases from V and 0 bases from J, with 11 bases in between. In germline, CDR1 is GTSNPN, CDR2 SVGIG (reference sequence). The CDR3 here is CAWSVQRTANYGYTF. The CDR3 bases are TGTGCCTGGAGTGTACAACGGACAGCTAACTATGGCTACACCTTC.

This sequence joins TRBV5-8 and TRBJ2-2; 9 nucleotides agree with TRBD2. The germline V gene has CDR1 SGHTS and CDR2 YDEGEE. The length of the CDR3 is 14 residues. Trimming took 4 bases from V and 5 from J; bases not matched to a gene: 3. The CDR3 is CASSRLAETGELFF. In nucleotides, the CDR3 is TGTGCCAGCAGCCGACTAGCGGAAACCGGGGAGCTGTTTTTT.

The V call is TRBV5-1, the J call TRBJ1-1; weak D call: TRBD1 (5 bases). CDR1 is SGHRS, CDR2 YFSETQ, per germline. CDR3 length: 14 amino acids. V lost 4 bases and J 5 bases, leaving 15 bases between the germline ends. The DNA for the CDR3 is TGCGCCAGCAGCAGGGGAGAGGGGAGGACTGAAGCTTTCTTT. Residues: CASSRGEGRTEAFF.